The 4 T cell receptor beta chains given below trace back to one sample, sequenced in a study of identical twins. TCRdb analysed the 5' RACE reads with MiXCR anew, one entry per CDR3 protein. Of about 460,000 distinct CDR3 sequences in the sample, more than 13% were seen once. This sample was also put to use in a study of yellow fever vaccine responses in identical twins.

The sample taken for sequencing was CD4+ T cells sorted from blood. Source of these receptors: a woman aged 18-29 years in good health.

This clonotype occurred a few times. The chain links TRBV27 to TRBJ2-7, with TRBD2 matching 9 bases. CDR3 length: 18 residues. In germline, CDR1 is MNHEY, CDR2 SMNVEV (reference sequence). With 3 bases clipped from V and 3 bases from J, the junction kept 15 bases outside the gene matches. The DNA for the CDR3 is TGTGCCAGCAGTTTCAGGACTAGCGCCAACCGAAGGCTCTACGAGCAGTACTTC. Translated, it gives CASSFRTSANRRLYEQYF.

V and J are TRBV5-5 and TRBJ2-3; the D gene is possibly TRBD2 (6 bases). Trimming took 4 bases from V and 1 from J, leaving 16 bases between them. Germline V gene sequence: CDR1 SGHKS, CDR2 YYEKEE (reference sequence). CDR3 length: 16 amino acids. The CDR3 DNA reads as TGTGCCAGCAGCCAACTCTCTAGCGTTGGCACAGATACGCAGTATTTT. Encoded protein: CASSQLSSVGTDTQYF.

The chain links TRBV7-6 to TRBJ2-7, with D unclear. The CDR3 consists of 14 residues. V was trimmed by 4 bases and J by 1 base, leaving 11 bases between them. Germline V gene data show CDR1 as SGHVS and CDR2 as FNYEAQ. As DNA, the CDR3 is TGTGCCAGCAGCTCGGTTGCGGATTCCTACGAGCAGTACTTC. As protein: CASSSVADSYEQYF.

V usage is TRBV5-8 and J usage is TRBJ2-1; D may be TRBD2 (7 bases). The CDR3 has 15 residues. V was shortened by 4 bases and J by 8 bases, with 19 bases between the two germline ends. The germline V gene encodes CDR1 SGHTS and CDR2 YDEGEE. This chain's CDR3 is CASSLEGGGLHEQFF. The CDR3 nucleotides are TGTGCCAGCAGCCTGGAAGGGGGGGGGCTTCATGAGCAGTTCTTC. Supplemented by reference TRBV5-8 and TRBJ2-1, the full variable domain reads EAGVTQSPTHLIKTRGQQATLRCSPISGHTSVYWYQQALGLGLQFLLWYDEGEERNRGNFPPRFSGRQFPNYSSELNVNALELEDSALYLCASSLEGGGLHEQFFGPGTRLTVL.